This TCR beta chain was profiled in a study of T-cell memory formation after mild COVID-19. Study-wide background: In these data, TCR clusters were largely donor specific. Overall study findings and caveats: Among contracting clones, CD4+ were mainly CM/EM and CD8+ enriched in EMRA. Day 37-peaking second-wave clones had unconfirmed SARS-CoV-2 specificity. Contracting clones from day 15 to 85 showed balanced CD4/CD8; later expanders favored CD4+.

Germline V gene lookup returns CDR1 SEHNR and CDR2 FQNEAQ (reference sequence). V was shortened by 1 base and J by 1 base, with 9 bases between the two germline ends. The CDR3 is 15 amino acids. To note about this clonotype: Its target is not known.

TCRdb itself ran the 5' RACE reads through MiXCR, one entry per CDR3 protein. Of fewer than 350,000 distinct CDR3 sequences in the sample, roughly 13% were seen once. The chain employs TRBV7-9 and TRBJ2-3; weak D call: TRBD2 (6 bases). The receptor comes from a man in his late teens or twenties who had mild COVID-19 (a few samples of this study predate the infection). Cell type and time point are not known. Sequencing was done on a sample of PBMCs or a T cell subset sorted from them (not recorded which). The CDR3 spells CASSLGGERTDTQYF. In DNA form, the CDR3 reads TGTGCCAGCAGCTTAGGCGGGGAACGCACAGATACGCAGTATTTT.